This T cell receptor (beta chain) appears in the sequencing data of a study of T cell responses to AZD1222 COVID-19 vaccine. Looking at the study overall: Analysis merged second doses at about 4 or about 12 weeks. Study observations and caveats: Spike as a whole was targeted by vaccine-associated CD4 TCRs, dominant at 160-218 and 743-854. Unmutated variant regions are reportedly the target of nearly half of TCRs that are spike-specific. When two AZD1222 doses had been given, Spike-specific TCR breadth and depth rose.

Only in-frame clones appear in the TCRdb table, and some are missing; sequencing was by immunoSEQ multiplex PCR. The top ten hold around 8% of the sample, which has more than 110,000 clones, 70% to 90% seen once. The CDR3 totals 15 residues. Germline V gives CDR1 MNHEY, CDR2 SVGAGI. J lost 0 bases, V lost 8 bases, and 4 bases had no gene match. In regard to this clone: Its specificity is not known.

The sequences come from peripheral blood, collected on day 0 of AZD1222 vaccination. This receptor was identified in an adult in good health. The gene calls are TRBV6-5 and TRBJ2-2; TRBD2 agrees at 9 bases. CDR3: CASLAGAANTGELFF. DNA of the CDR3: TGTGCCAGCTTAGCGGGGGCCGCGAACACCGGGGAGCTGTTTTTT.